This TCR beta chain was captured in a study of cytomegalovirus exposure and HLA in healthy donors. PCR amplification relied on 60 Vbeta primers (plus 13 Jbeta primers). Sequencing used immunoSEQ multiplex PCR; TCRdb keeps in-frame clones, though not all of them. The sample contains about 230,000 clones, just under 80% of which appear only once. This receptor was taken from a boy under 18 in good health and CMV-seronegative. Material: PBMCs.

Written as DNA, the CDR3 is TGTGCCAGTAGTATATTCGGTTTTAGCTCCTACAATGAGCAGTTCTTC. Translating it yields CASSIFGFSSYNEQFF. The chain couples TRBV19 to TRBJ2-1; D call uncertain. V was trimmed by 2 bases and J by 0 bases, leaving 11 bases between them. In germline, CDR1 is LNHDA, CDR2 SQIVND (reference sequence). This CDR3 is 16 amino acids long.